These 27 T cell receptor beta chains were sequenced from one sample in a study of blood T cells in healthy people across ages. Primed by a sample-barcoded 5' primer and a J-beta primer mix, a second PCR proceeded for roughly 6 to 12 cycles. TCRdb itself ran the 5' RACE reads through MiXCR, one entry per CDR3 protein. The repertoire has 2 million or so distinct CDR3 sequences, around 48% of them found once; the top ten carry around 2.1%. Sequenced: blood. Every receptor here comes from a woman between 40 and 50 years old in good health.

V gene TRBV4-1 combines with J gene TRBJ2-5; D is uncertain. CDR3 length equals 14 residues. The germline V gene has CDR1 MGHRA and CDR2 YSYEKL. The ends were cut back, 1 base at V and 5 bases at J, with 11 bases in the middle. CDR3 loop: CASSQVTVLETQYF. The CDR3, as DNA: TGCGCCAGCAGCCAAGTTACGGTATTGGAGACCCAGTACTTC.

This sequence joins TRBV24-1 and TRBJ1-2, with 11 bases identical to TRBD1. The V gene's germline CDR1 is KGHDR and CDR2 SFDVKD. The CDR3 consists of 15 residues. Germline trimming cut 2 bases from V and 5 bases from J; bases unmatched to any gene: 3. The CDR3: CATSDWDRGEYGYTF. The CDR3 nucleotides are TGTGCCACCAGTGATTGGGACAGGGGGGAGTATGGCTACACCTTC.

The rearrangement uses TRBV27 and TRBJ1-6; a weak D match, TRBD1 (6 bases). CDR3 length equals 16 residues. Germline loops: CDR1 MNHEY, CDR2 SMNVEV (reference sequence). Trimming stripped 6 bases from V and 1 base from J, with 13 bases between. The CDR3 spells CASRPQGSSYNSPLHF. The CDR3 nucleotides are TGTGCCAGCAGACCACAGGGAAGTTCCTATAATTCACCCCTCCACTTT.

The chain carries TRBV20-1 and TRBJ2-5; 10 positions match TRBD1. The germline V gene encodes CDR1 DFQATT and CDR2 SNEGSKA (reference sequence). V lost 3 bases to trimming and J lost 0 bases; unmatched junction nucleotides: 1. The CDR3 runs to 14 residues. The CDR3 DNA reads TGCAGTGCTAGGGGGACAGGGGACCAAGAGACCCAGTACTTC. Its protein product is CSARGTGDQETQYF.

This clonotype came up a few times. V gene TRBV20-1 combines with J gene TRBJ1-6; the match to TRBD1 covers 7 bases. There are 15 residues in the CDR3. The germline CDR1 and CDR2 sequences are DFQATT and SNEGSKA (reference sequence). V lost 3 bases to trimming and J lost 8 bases; unmatched junction nucleotides: 10. The CDR3 region has the DNA TGCAGTGCTAGTGAGGGGACAGCCTCCCATTCACCCCTCCACTTT. This translates into CSASEGTASHSPLHF.

This clonotype has just a few counts. CDR3 in DNA: TGTGCCAGCAGTACGACAGGGGTAATGGAGCCCCAGCATTTT. Translating gives CASSTTGVMEPQHF. This rearrangement joins TRBV27 to TRBJ1-5; 8 bases match TRBD1. V lost 5 bases, J lost 8 bases, and 8 bases stayed unmatched. The germline V gene encodes CDR1 MNHEY and CDR2 SMNVEV (reference sequence). The CDR3 consists of 14 residues.

The gene calls are TRBV4-2 and TRBJ2-3, with 8 bases lining up with TRBD2. The CDR3 runs 16 residues. J was trimmed by 5 bases and V by 0 bases; bases with no gene match: 7. CDR1 and CDR2 from the germline V gene are LGHNA and YNFKEQ. CDR3 coding DNA: TGTGCCAGCAGCCAAGAGCCAGCGGGGGTTAGAGATACGCAGTATTTT. Translating it yields CASSQEPAGVRDTQYF.

With respect to this clonotype: Germline is not matched at one junction end, which may reflect a read error. The gene calls are TRBV10-1 and TRBJ2-7; weak D call: TRBD1 (7 bases). Germline CDR1 WNHNN, CDR2 SYGVQD (reference sequence). The length of the CDR3 is 14 residues. The CDR3 coding sequence is TGCGCTAGCAGTGACCGACAGGGAGGCTCCGAGCAGTACTTC. Its protein is CASSDRQGGSEQYF.

The DNA for the CDR3 is TGTGCCAGCAGTGAAGGGTTGCGGATATATGGGGAGACCCAGTACTTC. Amino acid sequence: CASSEGLRIYGETQYF. The chain uses TRBV2 and TRBJ2-4; D remains unclear. The DNA end is a closer match to TRBJ2-5, so the J assignment may be wrong. Germline CDR1 and CDR2: SNHLY and FYNNEI. CDR3 size: 16 residues.

This clonotype appeared a few times. This rearrangement joins TRBV5-1 to TRBJ2-3; no clear D. This CDR3 spans 15 amino acids. Germline CDR1 reads SGHRS; CDR2 reads YFSETQ. With 0 bases removed from V and 4 bases from J, the gap between germline ends came to 12 bases. The chain's CDR3 is CASSLGEGYADTQYF. CDR3 DNA sequence: TGCGCCAGCAGCTTGGGTGAAGGGTATGCAGATACGCAGTATTTT.

This clonotype was found a few times. The chain couples TRBV5-1 to TRBJ1-4; tentative D call: TRBD1 (5 bases). The CDR3 is made up of 13 amino acids. The germline gives CDR1 SGHRS, CDR2 YFSETQ. The germline V and J ends were trimmed by 4 bases and 6 bases, with 10 bases remaining between them. Here the CDR3 DNA reads TGCGCCAGCAGCACCGGGGACGATGAAAAACTGTTTTTT. Amino acids: CASSTGDDEKLFF.

The chain uses TRBV20-1 and TRBJ1-2; D is unclear. CDR1 is DFQATT, CDR2 SNEGSKA, per germline (reference sequence). The germline V and J ends were trimmed by 4 bases and 8 bases, with 8 bases remaining between them. The CDR3 runs 10 residues. In DNA, the CDR3 is TGCAGTGCTACGGCCGGGGGCTACACCTTC. The encoded protein is CSATAGGYTF.

The J gene is TRBJ2-4, the V gene TRBV29-1, with D unclear. Judging by the DNA end, TRBJ2-7 fits better; the J call may be wrong. This CDR3 has 12 amino acids. Germline V gives CDR1 SQVTM, CDR2 ANQGSEA. The CDR3 bases are TGCAGCGTTGAGCCGCCACCCTACGAGCAGTACTTC. It translates to CSVEPPPYEQYF.

The J gene is TRBJ2-7, the V gene TRBV4-1, with D possibly called TRBD1 or TRBD2 (5 bases each). Germline V lookup: CDR1 MGHRA, CDR2 YSYEKL. This CDR3 region has 16 residues. V was clipped by 4 bases and J by 7 bases, with 23 bases between them. The CDR3 reads CASSPVSPGPFNEQYF. The CDR3 DNA follows: TGCGCCAGCAGCCCAGTTTCCCCGGGACCGTTCAATGAGCAGTACTTC.

This clonotype was observed many times. As DNA, the CDR3 is TGCAGCGTTGGAGCTGGACGGGAGAGCTCCTACGAGCAGTACTTC. Translated, it gives CSVGAGRESSYEQYF. This chain joins TRBV29-1 and TRBJ2-7, with a possible D match to TRBD2 (6 bases). The germline CDR1 and CDR2 sequences are SQVTM and ANQGSEA. The CDR3 consists of 15 residues. The V and J ends lost 4 bases and 0 bases respectively, with 16 bases between them.

This clonotype has a handful of counts. The genes are TRBV2 and TRBJ2-3; 7 bases fit TRBD1. After removal of 10 bases from V and 4 bases from J, the junction contained 14 bases not matched to a gene. The germline V gene has CDR1 SNHLY and CDR2 FYNNEI. The CDR3 spans 15 residues. The CDR3 region is CAILPRQGESDTQYF. The CDR3, as DNA: TGTGCCATCCTTCCAAGACAGGGTGAATCAGATACGCAGTATTTT.

This sequence joins TRBV14 and TRBJ1-6, with D possibly TRBD1 on 6 matching bases. Germline V gene data show CDR1 as SGHDN and CDR2 as FVKESK. The CDR3 covers 15 residues. V lost 4 bases and J lost 7, with 14 bases in between. The CDR3, as DNA: TGTGCCAGCAGCCCGATTGGGGGGCGGAATTCACCCCTCCACTTT. It encodes CASSPIGGRNSPLHF.

This clonotype has more than one count but fewer than ten. The chain uses TRBV7-8 and TRBJ2-5; no reliable D call. V was trimmed by 2 bases and J by 5 bases, leaving 15 bases between them. CDR3 length: 15 residues. Germline values: CDR1 SGHVS, CDR2 FQNEAQ. The CDR3 DNA sequence: TGTGCCAGCAGCTTACAAACCCAGGCATATGAGACCCAGTACTTC. Its translation is CASSLQTQAYETQYF. The full variable domain, with the rest looked up from reference TRBV7-8 and TRBJ2-5, is GAGVSQSPRYKVAKRGQDVALRCDPISGHVSLFWYQQALGQGPEFLTYFQNEAQLDKSGLPSDRFFAERPEGSVSTLKIQRTQQEDSAVYLCASSLQTQAYETQYFGPGTRLLVL.

This clonotype was seen a handful of times. The rearrangement uses TRBV4-1 and TRBJ2-1; 7 nucleotides agree with TRBD1. V shed 1 base, J shed 7 bases, and the junction held 7 bases outside the gene matches. In germline, CDR1 is MGHRA, CDR2 YSYEKL. This CDR3 spans 15 amino acids. Written as DNA, the CDR3 is TGCGCCAGCAGCCAAGTAGGGGGCCGTAAGAATGAGCAGTTCTTC. It encodes CASSQVGGRKNEQFF.

The V gene is TRBV27, the J gene TRBJ1-2; TRBD1 aligns across 7 bases. CDR3 length: 16 residues. With 6 bases clipped from V and 0 bases from J, the junction kept 10 bases outside the gene matches. Germline CDR1 and CDR2: MNHEY and SMNVEV (reference sequence). The CDR3 DNA follows: TGTGCCAGCAGCCCCGATCGGGACAGTTCTAACTATGGCTACACCTTC. It codes for CASSPDRDSSNYGYTF.

V gene TRBV18 combines with J gene TRBJ2-7; no reliable D call. The J call is uncertain, as TRBJ2-5 better fits the DNA end. Germline V gene lookup returns CDR1 KGHSH and CDR2 LQKENI. The CDR3 extends over 13 amino acids. For the CDR3, the DNA is TGTGCCAGCTCACCACCCCCGAGGGAGACCCAGTACTTC. Encoded protein: CASSPPPRETQYF.

This chain uses TRBV27 with TRBJ2-7, with D possibly called TRBD1 or TRBD2 (5 bases each). The CDR3 contains 14 residues. The V end lost 5 bases, the J end lost 1 base, and 12 bases lay between the germline ends. Germline values: CDR1 MNHEY, CDR2 SMNVEV (reference sequence). CDR3 in amino acids: CASSPGDPSYEQYF. The CDR3 region has the DNA TGTGCCAGCAGTCCCGGGGACCCGTCCTACGAGCAGTACTTC.

This clonotype was counted a few times. This chain links TRBV7-9 with TRBJ2-1; 11 bases fit TRBD2. V gave up 4 bases and J gave up 4 bases; unmatched junction bases: 6. This CDR3 spans 16 amino acids. Germline CDR1 reads SEHNR; CDR2 reads FQNEAQ (reference sequence). CDR3 sequence reads: CASSSQLAGVYNEQFF. The CDR3, as DNA: TGTGCCAGCAGCTCCCAACTAGCGGGGGTATACAATGAGCAGTTCTTC.

This chain connects TRBV10-2 to TRBJ2-1; TRBD2 matches at 7 bases. V was clipped by 3 bases and J by 2 bases; unmatched bases: 4. The CDR3 totals 15 residues. Looked up from germline, CDR1 is WSHSY and CDR2 is SAAADI. CDR3 coding DNA: TGCGCCAGCAGTGATTACGGACTAGCCTACAATGAGCAGTTCTTC. This sequence encodes CASSDYGLAYNEQFF.

This chain connects TRBV27 to TRBJ2-7; 7 nucleotides match TRBD2. The better agreement between TRBJ2-5 and the DNA end casts doubt on the J call. This CDR3 is built from 12 residues. Germline V gives CDR1 MNHEY, CDR2 SMNVEV (reference sequence). This CDR3 reads CASVLAGETQYF. The CDR3 DNA sequence: TGTGCCAGCGTATTAGCGGGAGAGACCCAGTACTTC.

The rearrangement joins TRBV5-1 to TRBJ2-1, with D perhaps matching TRBD2 (5 bases). The CDR3 consists of 16 residues. The V end lost 0 bases, the J end lost 13 bases, and 23 bases lay between the germline ends. Germline assignment: CDR1 SGHRS and CDR2 YFSETQ. In nucleotides, the CDR3 is TGCGCCAGCAGCTTGGCCGGTATGGCTAGCTCTGAAGGACAGTTCTTC. It encodes CASSLAGMASSEGQFF.

The chain uses TRBV6-5 and TRBJ2-3, with 7 bases matching TRBD2. CDR1 and CDR2 (germline): MNHEY, SVGAGI. The CDR3 runs 15 residues. V was clipped by 10 bases and J by 4 bases; unmatched bases: 14. CDR3: CATRVWAGDPDTQYF. CDR3 in DNA: TGTGCCACCAGGGTATGGGCGGGGGACCCAGATACGCAGTATTTT.